Sequencing of this T cell receptor (beta chain) was carried out in a study of blood T cell repertoires in COVID-19. Study in general: The samples span acute and convalescent COVID-19 from the United States, Italy and Spain. PBMCs, B-cell-depleted T cells, or T cells were the source of the cDNA or gDNA that made up the material.

Method: immunoSEQ multiplex PCR; TCRdb's copy keeps in-frame clones and lacks some. This table has some 210,000 clones, around four fifths appearing once. This clone was recorded once. From germline, CDR1 is SGHNT and CDR2 YYREEE (reference sequence). The ends were cut back, 3 bases at V and 4 bases at J, with 13 bases in the middle. The CDR3 sequence is 15 residues long. V gene TRBV5-4 combines with J gene TRBJ2-2; tentative D call: TRBD1 (6 bases). The origin of this receptor is a human donor in a cohort sampled during active COVID-19. The sequencing sample was made of peripheral blood. The CDR3 DNA follows: TGTGCCAGCAGCTCACAGGGAGTGTCCACCGGGGAGCTGTTTTTT. This encodes CASSSQGVSTGELFF.